A single TCR beta chain is shown here with its context. A few counts support this clonotype. Its antigen has not been determined. There are no base qualities to consult, and no much larger clone falls within one base. Systemically healthy Caucasian individuals from Russia, 35 to 50 in total and aged roughly 6 to 100 years, were included as donors. Ten milliliters of peripheral blood were drawn from each donor into EDTA-treated Vacutainer tubes. Ficoll-Paque density-gradient centrifugation was used to isolate PBMCs, with at least 7 million obtained per sample. Trizol reagent was used to extract total RNA from the PBMCs, yielding at least 6 micrograms per sample. Naive CD45RAhigh/CD27high T cell percentages were measured by flow cytometry on a PBMC aliquot from every donor. The CDR3 runs 14 amino acids, cysteine and phenylalanine included. CDR3 DNA is the only sequence kept; it has 42 bases, read in frame from the first base. V is pruned by 2 bases and J by 5 bases, leaving 2 bases of the junction without a gene match. CDR1 and CDR2 are drawn from the germline V gene: KGHSH, LQKENI.

These data come from a study of blood T cells in healthy people across ages (dated by TCRdb to between 2014 and 2017). Regarding the study in general: In model experiments, roughly one uniquely barcoded TCR beta cDNA molecule per two T cells was captured by template switching. To track age-related changes in TCR beta repertoire diversity, the study relied on deep sequencing normalized with unique cDNA molecular identifiers. Donors were grouped into four age groups: young (average about 15 years), middle-aged (39), aged (around 62) and long-lived (about 89). Donors of different ages were randomly distributed across sequencing lanes to avoid experimental bias. For two donors (one aged 18 to 30 and one aged 80 or older), the study analyzed two additional independent replicas of 1 million unique cDNA reads from the same blood draw. What the authors observed across the whole study: The percentage of naive T cells measured by flow cytometry correlated strongly with observed TCR beta diversity. Compared with the aged group, the long-lived group had more naive CD4+ T cells, fewer expanded clones and increased TCR diversity, a pattern suggesting age selection. Total diversity estimates from one million sequenced T cells were considered lower bounds and underestimates. Because donor CMV infection status was unknown, age-related changes in expanded clonotypes were potentially confounded. Observed TCR beta diversity per million T cells fell roughly linearly with age, and a significant reduction was already apparent by age about 36. Bulk unsorted PBMC profiling prevented conclusive comparison of naive and antigen-experienced compartments.

The library was produced with 5' RACE. The instrument was an Illumina HiSeq 2500. A second PCR of roughly 7 to 11 cycles was performed with a sample-barcoded 5' primer and a J-beta primer mix. Each TCR beta cDNA molecule received a unique molecular identifier from a template-switch 5' adaptor carrying 12 random nucleotides. Each sample yielded at least 3 million CDR3-containing paired-end reads. First-strand cDNA was synthesized from all RNA with the Mint cDNA synthesis kit, primed by a TRBC-specific oligonucleotide. Following uracil-DNA glycosylase treatment, a first 18-cycle PCR with universal primers M1SS and BC2_uni_R was performed on all cDNA. The published analysis was carried out like this. Each sample was normalized by randomly selecting 1 million high-quality reads, each carrying a distinct molecular identifier. Instead of being binned into consensus sequences, reads that shared molecular identifiers were thrown out. MiTCR, with a Q25 quality threshold and the strictest error-elimination algorithm, was used for CDR3 identification, clonotype clustering and error correction. A nonparametric unseen species model using Euler transformation provided a lower-bound estimate of total TCR beta diversity. The raw public data were reprocessed by TCRdb itself: fastp quality trimming at Q25, MiXCR clonotype calling, in-frame beta chains only. CDR3 protein sequences are deduplicated, and each keeps its most common genes and DNA. These V and J calls originate from TCRdb's pipeline instead of the authors' own analysis. The sample includes more than 550,000 distinct CDR3 sequences, with approximately 22% observed a single time. The ten largest clonotypes hold roughly 22% of the sample.

The sequence came from a man between 65 and 79 years old in good health. The sequence is built from TRBV18 and TRBJ1-4, and 7 junctional nucleotides match TRBD1. Sample: blood. The CDR3 reads as follows: CASSPTQGNEKLFF. The DNA sequence reads TGTGCCAGCTCACCAACACAGGGGAATGAAAAACTGTTTTTT.